This T cell receptor beta chain was profiled in a study of cytotoxic CD8 clonotypes in ibrutinib-treated CLL. The study's findings and limits: A difference in sampling times existed between sustained-remission and progressing patients. Private clonotypes, not public ones, expanded at ibrutinib response.

Concerning this clone itself: Its antigen remains unidentified.

Libraries of TCR beta were made from approximately 2 micrograms of genomic DNA that came from cryopreserved PBMCs. Libraries were prepared by immunoSEQ multiplex PCR; TCRdb keeps only in-frame clonotypes and omits some of them. The table shows under 300,000 clones, with 70% occurring only once. The V end was cut by 8 bases, the J end by 3 bases, with 12 bases between. CDR3 length: 13 residues. Germline V lookup: CDR1 MNHNY, CDR2 SVGAGI (reference sequence). This TCR was recovered from a human donor with chronic lymphocytic leukemia. The sequenced sample was PBMCs, obtained after 24 months of ibrutinib treatment. V usage is TRBV6-6 and J usage is TRBJ2-3, with D possibly TRBD2 on 6 matching bases. As DNA, the CDR3 is TGTGCCAGCGGCCGGGCGGGGACAGATACGCAGTATTTT. Translated: CASGRAGTDTQYF.